Shown below are 9 T cell receptor beta chains from a single sample sequenced in a study of CD8+CD57+ T cells in acquired aplastic anemia. Profiling of TCR beta VDJ combinations and CDR3 sequences used genomic DNA as template. TCRdb re-analysed the reads in MiXCR, keeping a single row per CDR3 protein. The repertoire holds about 190,000 distinct CDR3 sequences, with 64% as singletons. Sequenced input: sorted CD4+, CD8+, or CD8+CD57+ T cells (not recorded which) from PBMCs. Receptor source: a human donor with severe aplastic anemia or a healthy control (not recorded which).

In its sample, this clonotype was seen many times. The chain uses TRBV7-2 and TRBJ1-3, with 8 bases matching TRBD1. V shed 4 bases, J shed 2 bases, and the junction held 7 bases outside the gene matches. Germline V lookup: CDR1 SGHTA, CDR2 FQGNSA. This CDR3 has 16 amino acids. CDR3 region: CASSSRQGMPGNTIYF. Written as DNA, the CDR3 is TGTGCCAGCAGCTCCAGACAGGGGATGCCTGGAAACACCATATATTTT.

This clonotype was seen a handful of times. The chain has TRBV7-9 and TRBJ2-7; D remains ambiguous. Germline lookup yields CDR1 SEHNR and CDR2 FQNEAQ (reference sequence). The V and J ends lost 1 base and 6 bases respectively, with 10 bases between them. There are 13 residues in the CDR3. DNA of the CDR3: TGTGCCAGCAGCTTAGGGGGTTTCGCCGAGCAGTACTTC. Translating gives CASSLGGFAEQYF.

The J gene is TRBJ1-2, the V gene TRBV15; 10 bases fit TRBD1. Trimming removed 0 bases from V and 12 bases from J; junction bases left unmatched: 7. The V gene's germline CDR1 is LNHNV and CDR2 YYDKDF (reference sequence). This CDR3 comprises 14 residues. CDR3: CATSRDQGTGAHTF. CDR3 bases: TGTGCCACCAGCAGAGATCAGGGGACAGGGGCCCACACCTTC.

This rearrangement joins TRBV12-3 or TRBV12-4 to TRBJ2-5; TRBD2 agrees at 12 bases. V was pared by 6 bases and J by 3 bases, with 8 bases of the junction left unmatched. The length of the CDR3 is 16 residues. In DNA, the CDR3 is TGTGCCAGCAGCATTACTCTAGCGGGGGGGAAAGAGACCCAGTACTTC. This codes for CASSITLAGGKETQYF.

The rearrangement uses TRBV25-1 and TRBJ1-6, with a possible D match to TRBD1 (5 bases). Trimming pared 4 bases from V and 9 bases from J, leaving 16 bases between. Germline V gene data show CDR1 as MGHDK and CDR2 as SYGVNS. This CDR3 spans 15 amino acids. CDR3 protein: CASSGGGEVSSPLHF. In nucleotides, the CDR3 is TGTGCCAGCAGTGGGGGGGGAGAAGTGAGTTCACCCCTCCACTTT. Variable domain in full (rest from reference TRBV25-1 and TRBJ1-6): EADIYQTPRYLVIGTGKKITLECSQTMGHDKMYWYQQDPGMELHLIHYSYGVNSTEKGDLSSESTVSRIRTEHFPLTLESARPSHTSQYLCASSGGGEVSSPLHFGNGTRLTVT.

This sequence joins TRBV7-6 and TRBJ2-7, with D hard to call. V was clipped by 5 bases and J by 7 bases, with 24 bases between them. The CDR3 has 16 residues. Germline assignment: CDR1 SGHVS and CDR2 FNYEAQ. The CDR3 coding sequence is TGTGCCAGCAGCCCCGTGTCCCGTGGACCGATTAGGGAGCAGTACTTC. It encodes CASSPVSRGPIREQYF.

This chain joins TRBV25-1 and TRBJ1-3; D gene ambiguous. This CDR3 has 13 residues. Germline CDR1 is MGHDK and CDR2 is SYGVNS. The V gene lost 2 bases and the J gene lost 3 bases, with 5 bases spanning the gap. Here the CDR3 DNA reads TGTGCCAGCAGTGAAGCGGGTGGAAACACCATATATTTT. Translation gives CASSEAGGNTIYF.

In its sample, this clonotype was seen many times. The chain uses TRBV4-3 and TRBJ1-1; TRBD1 is a possible D gene (5 bases). The germline V and J ends were trimmed by 0 bases and 1 base, with 15 bases remaining between them. The CDR3 length is 17 residues. CDR1 is LGHNA, CDR2 YSLEER, per germline. The CDR3 loop reads CASSQEYPGAKNTEAFF. CDR3 DNA: TGCGCCAGCAGCCAAGAATACCCCGGGGCTAAGAACACTGAAGCTTTCTTT.

This clonotype showed up many times. The chain employs TRBV7-8 and TRBJ2-7; D not resolved. V was cut by 6 bases and J by 4 bases, with 16 bases left in between. This CDR3 has 14 residues. In germline, CDR1 is SGHVS, CDR2 FQNEAQ. CDR3 nucleotides: TGTGCCAGCAGATTCAGCCCAGGAGTTTACGAGCAGTACTTC. This translates into CASRFSPGVYEQYF.